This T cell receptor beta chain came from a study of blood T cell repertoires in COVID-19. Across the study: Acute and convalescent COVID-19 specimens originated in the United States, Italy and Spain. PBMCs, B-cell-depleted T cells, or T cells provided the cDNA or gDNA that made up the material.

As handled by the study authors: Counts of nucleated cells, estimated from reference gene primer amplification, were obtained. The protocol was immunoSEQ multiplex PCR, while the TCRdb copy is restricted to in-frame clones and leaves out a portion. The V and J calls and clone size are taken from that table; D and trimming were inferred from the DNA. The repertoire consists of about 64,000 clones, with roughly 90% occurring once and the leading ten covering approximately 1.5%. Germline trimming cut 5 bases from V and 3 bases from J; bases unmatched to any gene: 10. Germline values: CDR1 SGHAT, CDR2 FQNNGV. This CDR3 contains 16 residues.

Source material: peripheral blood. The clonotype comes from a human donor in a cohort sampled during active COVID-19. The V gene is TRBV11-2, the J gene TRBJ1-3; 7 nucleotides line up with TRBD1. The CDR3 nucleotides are TGTGCCAGCAGCCTGAACAGGGGATATTTTGGAAACACCATATATTTT. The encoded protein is CASSLNRGYFGNTIYF.